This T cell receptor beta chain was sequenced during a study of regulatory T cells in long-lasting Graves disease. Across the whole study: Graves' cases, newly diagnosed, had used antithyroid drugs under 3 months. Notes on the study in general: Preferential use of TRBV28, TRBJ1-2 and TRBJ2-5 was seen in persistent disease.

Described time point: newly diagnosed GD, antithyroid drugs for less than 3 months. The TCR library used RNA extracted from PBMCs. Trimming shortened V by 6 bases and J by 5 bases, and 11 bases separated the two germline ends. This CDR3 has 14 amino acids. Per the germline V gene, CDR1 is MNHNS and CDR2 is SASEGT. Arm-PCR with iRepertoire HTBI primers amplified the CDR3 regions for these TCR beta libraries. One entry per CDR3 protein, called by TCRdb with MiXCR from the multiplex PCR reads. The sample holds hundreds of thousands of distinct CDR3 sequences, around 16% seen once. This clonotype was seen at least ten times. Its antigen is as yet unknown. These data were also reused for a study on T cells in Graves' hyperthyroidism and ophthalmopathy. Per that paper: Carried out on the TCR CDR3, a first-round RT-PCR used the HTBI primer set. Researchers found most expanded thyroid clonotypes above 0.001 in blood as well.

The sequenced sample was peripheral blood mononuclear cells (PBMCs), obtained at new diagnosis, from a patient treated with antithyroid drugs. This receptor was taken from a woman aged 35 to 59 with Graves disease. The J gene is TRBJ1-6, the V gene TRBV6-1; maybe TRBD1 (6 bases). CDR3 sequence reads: CASRGTSNNSPLHF. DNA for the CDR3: TGTGCCAGCAGGGGGACAAGCAATAATTCACCCCTCCACTTT.